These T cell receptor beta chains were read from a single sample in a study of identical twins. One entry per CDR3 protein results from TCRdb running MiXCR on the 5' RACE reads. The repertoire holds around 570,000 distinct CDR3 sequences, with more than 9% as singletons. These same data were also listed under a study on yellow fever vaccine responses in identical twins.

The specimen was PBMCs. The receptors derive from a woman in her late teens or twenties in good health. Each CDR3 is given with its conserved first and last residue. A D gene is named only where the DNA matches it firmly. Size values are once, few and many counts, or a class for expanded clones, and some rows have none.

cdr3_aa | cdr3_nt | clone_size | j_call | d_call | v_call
CSAKGLAGSVEQFF | TGCAGTGCTAAGGGACTAGCGGGATCGGTTGAGCAGTTCTTC | few | TRBJ2-1 | TRBD2 | TRBV20-1
CSVRTGNNSPLHF | TGCAGTGTAAGGACAGGGAATAATTCACCCCTCCACTTT | . | TRBJ1-6 | TRBD1 | TRBV20-1
CASSLTTGRQETQYF | TGCGCCAGCAGCTTGACCACAGGGAGGCAAGAGACCCAGTACTTC | few | TRBJ2-5 | . | TRBV5-1
CASSLADRSRRGELFF | TGTGCCAGCAGCTTGGCTGACCGAAGCCGACGGGGAGAACTGTTTTTT | many | TRBJ1-4 | . | TRBV5-6
CASRAGGPHEQFF | TGTGCCAGCCGTGCGGGAGGGCCTCATGAGCAGTTCTTC | . | TRBJ2-1 | TRBD2 | TRBV12-3/TRBV12-4
CATTPSGSSTDTQYF | TGTGCCACCACACCTTCGGGTAGCTCAACAGATACGCAGTATTTT | . | TRBJ2-3 | . | TRBV7-9
CASSWSGDSGNTIYF | TGCGCCAGCAGCTGGAGCGGCGACTCTGGAAACACCATATATTTT | many | TRBJ1-3 | . | TRBV5-1
CASSLTQVYTGELFF | TGTGCCAGCAGCTTAACACAGGTCTACACCGGGGAGCTGTTTTTT | many | TRBJ2-2 | . | TRBV5-6
CASSFRWQNEQFF | TGTGCCAGCAGTTTTAGGTGGCAGAATGAGCAGTTCTTC | few | TRBJ2-1 | . | TRBV12-3/TRBV12-4
CASSVEGGSTDTQYF | TGTGCCAGCAGCGTAGAGGGGGGGAGCACAGATACGCAGTATTTT | many | TRBJ2-3 | . | TRBV9
CASRDTGASTQYF | TGCGCCAGCAGGGATACGGGAGCGAGTACGCAGTATTTT | many | TRBJ2-3 | . | TRBV5-1
CASSPQRANVLTF | TGTGCCAGCAGCCCCCAAAGGGCCAACGTCCTGACTTTC | . | TRBJ2-6 | . | TRBV7-3
CASSTPPYYEQYF | TGTGCCAGTAGTACACCACCTTACTACGAGCAGTACTTC | few | TRBJ2-7 | . | TRBV19
CASSLYGTEETQYF | TGTGCCAGCAGCTTATACGGGACAGAAGAGACCCAGTACTTC | few | TRBJ2-5 | TRBD1 | TRBV11-2
CASSLEGDLIVAETQYF | TGCGCCAGCAGCCTGGAGGGAGACCTGATAGTAGCAGAGACCCAGTACTTC | many | TRBJ2-5 | . | TRBV5-1
CASSVDGAYNEQFF | TGTGCCAGCAGCGTTGATGGGGCCTACAATGAGCAGTTCTTC | many | TRBJ2-1 | . | TRBV9
CSVARTSGGATTYEQYF | TGCAGCGTCGCTAGGACTAGCGGGGGAGCCACAACCTACGAGCAGTACTTC | many | TRBJ2-7 | TRBD2 | TRBV29-1
CASSHGTGVQFF | TGTGCCAGCAGCCATGGGACAGGTGTCCAGTTCTTC | . | TRBJ2-1 | TRBD1 | TRBV14
CASSQGPGANTQYF | TGTGCCAGCAGCCAGGGTCCCGGGGCAAATACGCAGTATTTT | . | TRBJ2-3 | . | TRBV7-9